Reported below is one T cell receptor (beta chain). Per germline, CDR1 MNHEY and CDR2 SVGAGI. CDR3 size: 12 residues. Trimming removed 10 bases from V and 4 bases from J; junction bases left unmatched: 4. PCR used 60 Vbeta primers and 13 Jbeta primers. Clones were sequenced by immunoSEQ multiplex PCR, and TCRdb holds only the in-frame ones, with some missing. The data hold more than 95,000 clones, with 80% to 85% observed a single time. The sample comes from a study of cytomegalovirus exposure and HLA in healthy donors. The clonotype originates from a woman aged 25 to 39 in good health and CMV-seronegative. The chain combines TRBV6-5 with TRBJ2-1; 7 nucleotides line up with TRBD1. Specimen: PBMCs. The CDR3 coding sequence is TGTGCCACCAACAGGGGTTACAATGAGCAGTTCTTC. Protein product: CATNRGYNEQFF.